This T cell receptor beta chain is from a study of blood T cell repertoires in COVID-19. For the study at large: The analysed material was cDNA or gDNA that came from T cells, B-cell-depleted T cells, or PBMCs.

Produced via immunoSEQ multiplex PCR; TCRdb's table is partial and in-frame only. The table has a few hundred thousand clones, about 79% seen once. Trimming pared 0 bases from V and 8 bases from J, leaving 10 bases between. This CDR3 comprises 14 residues. CDR1 and CDR2 from the germline V gene are LGHDT and YNNKEL (reference sequence). Living in 24 US areas, the participants were between roughly 18 and 89 years of age. Allocation to cohorts depended on clinical history reported by the participants. The chain combines TRBV3-1 (or the pseudogene TRBV3-2) with TRBJ1-4; tentative D call: TRBD1 (6 bases). This clonotype was obtained from a woman in her sixties or seventies who had recovered from COVID-19. Material for sequencing was PBMCs or T cells enriched from blood (not recorded which). The CDR3 coding sequence is TGTGCCAGCAGCCAAGATAACAGGGCCGAAAAACTGTTTTTT. Protein sequence: CASSQDNRAEKLFF.